This T cell receptor beta chain was sequenced during a study of technical replicates of blood from a few donors. Using immunoSEQ multiplex PCR, the repertoire was profiled, and TCRdb retains in-frame clones only, with some absent. The sample carries tens of thousands of clones, 90% to 95% recorded once. This CDR3 contains 13 residues. Trimming removed 4 bases at V and 4 bases at J, with 7 bases between. Germline assignment: CDR1 LGHNA and CDR2 YNFKEQ. This TCR was recovered from a human donor in good health. Sequenced input: T cells isolated from PBMCs. The chain links TRBV4-2 to TRBJ2-2; perhaps TRBD2 as D (5 bases). The CDR3 region is CASSLEGTGELFF. The CDR3 DNA follows: TGTGCCAGCAGCCTTGAGGGCACCGGGGAGCTGTTTTTT.